These T cell receptor beta chains were read from a single sample in a study of blood T cells in healthy people across ages. TCRdb re-analysed the 5' RACE reads in MiXCR, keeping a single row per CDR3 protein. The data hold 1.5 million or so distinct CDR3 sequences, with 42% observed a single time. Material for sequencing was blood. Source of these receptors: a woman aged 18-35 years in good health. CDR3s include the opening cysteine and the closing phenylalanine or tryptophan. D genes are given only for firm matches. Only part of the rows carry a size: once, few, many, or a class if the clone is expanded.

clone size: few
D gene: -
V gene: TRBV5-1
J gene: TRBJ2-3
CDR3 protein: CASSFAPGTDTQYF
CDR3 DNA: TGCGCCAGCAGCTTTGCCCCTGGCACAGATACGCAGTATTTT

clone size: few
D gene: TRBD2
V gene: TRBV7-9
J gene: TRBJ2-1
CDR3 protein: CASRLPQTGLANNEQFF
CDR3 DNA: TGTGCCAGCCGCCTACCTCAGACGGGACTAGCTAACAATGAGCAGTTCTTC

clone size: -
D gene: -
V gene: TRBV12-3/TRBV12-4
J gene: TRBJ1-2
CDR3 protein: CASSRTVSYGYTF
CDR3 DNA: TGTGCCAGCAGCAGGACAGTTTCCTATGGCTACACCTTC

clone size: -
D gene: TRBD2
V gene: TRBV20-1
J gene: TRBJ2-3
CDR3 protein: CSASPLASGLHTDTQYF
CDR3 DNA: TGCAGTGCTAGCCCGCTGGCTAGCGGGCTTCACACAGATACGCAGTATTTT

clone size: few
D gene: TRBD2
V gene: TRBV20-1
J gene: TRBJ2-7
CDR3 protein: CSARDSLASGSYEQYF
CDR3 DNA: TGCAGTGCTAGAGATAGTCTCGCTAGCGGGAGTTACGAGCAGTACTTC

clone size: -
D gene: -
V gene: TRBV6-4
J gene: TRBJ2-7
CDR3 protein: CASSETLGPSYEQYF
CDR3 DNA: TGTGCCAGCAGTGAGACACTTGGACCCTCCTACGAGCAGTACTTC

clone size: -
D gene: TRBD1
V gene: TRBV20-1
J gene: TRBJ2-1
CDR3 protein: CSAVLTGGQQFF
CDR3 DNA: TGCAGTGCTGTACTGACAGGGGGACAGCAGTTCTTC

clone size: -
D gene: -
V gene: TRBV24-1
J gene: TRBJ2-7
CDR3 protein: CATSDPRGASSYEQYF
CDR3 DNA: TGTGCCACCAGTGACCCTCGGGGGGCAAGCTCCTACGAGCAGTACTTC

clone size: few
D gene: -
V gene: TRBV6-1
J gene: TRBJ2-7
CDR3 protein: CASSELSGSYEQYF
CDR3 DNA: TGTGCCAGCAGTGAATTGTCGGGCTCCTACGAGCAGTACTTC

clone size: -
D gene: TRBD1
V gene: TRBV9
J gene: TRBJ1-2
CDR3 protein: CASSAGQGVPYGYTF
CDR3 DNA: TGTGCCAGCAGCGCCGGACAGGGGGTCCCCTATGGCTACACCTTC

clone size: -
D gene: TRBD1
V gene: TRBV12-5
J gene: TRBJ1-2
CDR3 protein: CASGLGDRVHGYTF
CDR3 DNA: TGTGCTAGTGGTTTGGGGGACAGGGTCCATGGCTACACCTTC

clone size: few
D gene: TRBD1
V gene: TRBV6-1
J gene: TRBJ1-2
CDR3 protein: CASSDFPGQGALYGYTF
CDR3 DNA: TGTGCCAGCAGTGACTTTCCGGGGCAGGGGGCCCTCTATGGCTACACCTTC

clone size: -
D gene: -
V gene: TRBV6-5
J gene: TRBJ2-1
CDR3 protein: CASSYAPGESSYNEQFF
CDR3 DNA: TGTGCCAGCAGTTACGCCCCCGGAGAGAGCTCCTACAATGAGCAGTTCTTC

clone size: -
D gene: -
V gene: TRBV7-6
J gene: TRBJ2-1
CDR3 protein: CASSPHSGHRGNEQFF
CDR3 DNA: TGTGCCAGCAGCCCGCACAGCGGCCACCGGGGCAATGAGCAGTTCTTC

clone size: many
D gene: -
V gene: TRBV6-5
J gene: TRBJ2-5
CDR3 protein: CASSRQLQETQYF
CDR3 DNA: TGTGCCAGCAGTCGACAGCTACAAGAGACCCAGTACTTC

clone size: -
D gene: TRBD1
V gene: TRBV2
J gene: TRBJ2-7
CDR3 protein: CASSLTGGEYEQYF
CDR3 DNA: TGTGCCAGCAGTCTGACAGGGGGCGAATACGAGCAGTACTTC

clone size: -
D gene: TRBD1
V gene: TRBV2
J gene: TRBJ1-6
CDR3 protein: CASSTAPGTGVGNSPLHF
CDR3 DNA: TGTGCCAGCAGTACAGCTCCCGGGACAGGGGTCGGTAATTCACCCCTCCACTTT

clone size: -
D gene: TRBD2
V gene: TRBV13
J gene: TRBJ2-1
CDR3 protein: CAGSGDFYNEQFF
CDR3 DNA: TGTGCCGGTAGCGGGGACTTCTACAATGAGCAGTTCTTC

clone size: -
D gene: -
V gene: TRBV12-3/TRBV12-4
J gene: TRBJ1-2
CDR3 protein: CASSFRQNYGYTF
CDR3 DNA: TGTGCCAGCAGTTTTCGGCAGAACTATGGCTACACCTTC

clone size: few
D gene: TRBD1
V gene: TRBV2
J gene: TRBJ2-2
CDR3 protein: CASSETGLGELFF
CDR3 DNA: TGTGCCAGCAGTGAGACAGGGCTTGGGGAGCTGTTTTTT

clone size: -
D gene: -
V gene: TRBV27
J gene: TRBJ2-7
CDR3 protein: CASSFVGNSYEQYF
CDR3 DNA: TGTGCCAGCAGTTTCGTAGGGAACTCCTACGAGCAGTACTTC

clone size: few
D gene: TRBD2
V gene: TRBV20-1
J gene: TRBJ2-5
CDR3 protein: CSAPPSSGVRQETQYF
CDR3 DNA: TGCAGTGCCCCCCCCTCTAGCGGGGTTCGCCAAGAGACCCAGTACTTC

clone size: -
D gene: TRBD1
V gene: TRBV12-3/TRBV12-4
J gene: TRBJ1-1
CDR3 protein: CASSLRGRDRRNTEAFF
CDR3 DNA: TGTGCCAGCAGTTTAAGGGGCCGGGACAGAAGGAACACTGAAGCTTTCTTT

clone size: -
D gene: -
V gene: TRBV12-3/TRBV12-4
J gene: TRBJ1-4
CDR3 protein: CASSPEIVREKLFF
CDR3 DNA: TGTGCCAGCAGTCCGGAGATTGTGCGTGAAAAACTGTTTTTT

clone size: -
D gene: -
V gene: TRBV4-3
J gene: TRBJ2-2
CDR3 protein: CASSVSTVTGELFF
CDR3 DNA: TGCGCCAGCAGCGTCAGCACTGTAACCGGGGAGCTGTTTTTT

clone size: -
D gene: TRBD1
V gene: TRBV30
J gene: TRBJ1-2
CDR3 protein: CASTWDRDYGYTF
CDR3 DNA: TGTGCCTCGACATGGGACAGGGACTATGGCTACACCTTC

clone size: few
D gene: -
V gene: TRBV4-1
J gene: TRBJ2-7
CDR3 protein: CASSPPGPWGASSYEQYF
CDR3 DNA: TGCGCCAGCAGCCCTCCTGGTCCATGGGGGGCCAGCTCCTACGAGCAGTACTTC

clone size: -
D gene: -
V gene: TRBV27
J gene: TRBJ2-7
CDR3 protein: CAGSVLGSSYEQYF
CDR3 DNA: TGTGCCGGCAGTGTACTAGGTTCCTCCTACGAGCAGTACTTC

clone size: -
D gene: TRBD2
V gene: TRBV20-1
J gene: TRBJ2-1
CDR3 protein: CSARDRVGGRAGEQFF
CDR3 DNA: TGCAGTGCTAGAGACCGAGTCGGCGGGAGGGCCGGTGAGCAGTTCTTC

clone size: -
D gene: -
V gene: TRBV7-6
J gene: TRBJ2-4
CDR3 protein: CASSPGTGAIQYF
CDR3 DNA: TGTGCCAGCAGTCCCGGGACCGGTGCCATTCAGTACTTC

clone size: -
D gene: -
V gene: TRBV6-6
J gene: TRBJ2-3
CDR3 protein: CASSPGGGISNTQYF
CDR3 DNA: TGTGCCAGCAGCCCGGGTGGGGGAATCAGTAATACGCAGTATTTT

clone size: -
D gene: TRBD2
V gene: TRBV5-6
J gene: TRBJ2-7
CDR3 protein: CASSPRGAGEDGDEQYF
CDR3 DNA: TGTGCCAGCAGCCCGAGGGGTGCGGGAGAGGACGGTGATGAGCAGTACTTC

clone size: -
D gene: -
V gene: TRBV5-6
J gene: TRBJ1-5
CDR3 protein: CASSSRWGIEQPQHF
CDR3 DNA: TGTGCCAGCAGCTCCCGTTGGGGTATCGAGCAGCCCCAGCATTTT

clone size: -
D gene: -
V gene: TRBV7-2
J gene: TRBJ1-5
CDR3 protein: CASSLAHNQPQHF
CDR3 DNA: TGTGCCAGCAGCTTAGCCCACAATCAGCCCCAGCATTTT

clone size: -
D gene: -
V gene: TRBV27
J gene: TRBJ2-7
CDR3 protein: CASSLFLQNNEQYF
CDR3 DNA: TGTGCCAGCAGTTTATTCTTACAGAACAATGAGCAGTACTTC

clone size: few
D gene: TRBD2
V gene: TRBV20-1
J gene: TRBJ2-3
CDR3 protein: CSATLAGVADTQYF
CDR3 DNA: TGCAGTGCTACTCTAGCGGGAGTGGCAGATACGCAGTATTTT

clone size: few
D gene: -
V gene: TRBV7-3
J gene: TRBJ2-1
CDR3 protein: CASSLEGRGHRSYNEQFF
CDR3 DNA: TGTGCCAGCAGCTTAGAAGGGCGGGGGCACCGCTCCTACAATGAGCAGTTCTTC

clone size: -
D gene: TRBD1
V gene: TRBV20-1
J gene: TRBJ2-3
CDR3 protein: CSARDWGQRSSTDTQYF
CDR3 DNA: TGCAGTGCTAGAGATTGGGGACAGCGGTCTAGCACAGATACGCAGTATTTT

clone size: few
D gene: -
V gene: TRBV9
J gene: TRBJ1-6
CDR3 protein: CASSAGTSSSYNSPLHF
CDR3 DNA: TGTGCCAGCAGCGCCGGGACATCAAGCTCCTATAATTCACCCCTCCACTTT

clone size: -
D gene: -
V gene: TRBV24-1
J gene: TRBJ2-1
CDR3 protein: CATSDPARTEYNEQFF
CDR3 DNA: TGTGCCACCAGTGACCCAGCCCGGACAGAATACAATGAGCAGTTCTTC

clone size: few
D gene: -
V gene: TRBV12-3/TRBV12-4
J gene: TRBJ2-3
CDR3 protein: CASSRDALSADTQYF
CDR3 DNA: TGTGCCAGCAGTCGGGACGCCCTAAGCGCAGATACGCAGTATTTT

clone size: few
D gene: -
V gene: TRBV14
J gene: TRBJ2-3
CDR3 protein: CASSPGLTQYF
CDR3 DNA: TGTGCCAGCAGCCCCGGGCTTACGCAGTATTTT

clone size: -
D gene: TRBD2
V gene: TRBV7-9
J gene: TRBJ2-1
CDR3 protein: CASSSGLAGPYNEQFF
CDR3 DNA: TGTGCCAGCAGCTCGGGACTAGCGGGACCTTACAATGAGCAGTTCTTC

clone size: -
D gene: -
V gene: TRBV20-1
J gene: TRBJ1-2
CDR3 protein: CSAGPPWTANPEYTF
CDR3 DNA: TGCAGTGCGGGCCCTCCGTGGACAGCGAATCCTGAATACACCTTC

clone size: few
D gene: -
V gene: TRBV20-1
J gene: TRBJ2-7
CDR3 protein: CSASAPYEQYF
CDR3 DNA: TGCAGTGCTTCCGCCCCCTACGAGCAGTACTTC

clone size: -
D gene: TRBD2
V gene: TRBV5-6
J gene: TRBJ2-1
CDR3 protein: CASSLASSGGSYNEQFF
CDR3 DNA: TGTGCCAGCAGCCTGGCTTCTAGCGGGGGTTCCTACAATGAGCAGTTCTTC

clone size: -
D gene: TRBD1
V gene: TRBV4-1
J gene: TRBJ2-7
CDR3 protein: CASSQRAAGQGSYEQYF
CDR3 DNA: TGCGCCAGCAGCCAGAGAGCCGCGGGACAGGGGAGCTACGAGCAGTACTTC

clone size: -
D gene: TRBD2
V gene: TRBV20-1
J gene: TRBJ2-5
CDR3 protein: CSARTSGDSTGTQYF
CDR3 DNA: TGCAGTGCTAGGACTAGCGGGGACTCCACGGGGACCCAGTACTTC

clone size: few
D gene: TRBD1
V gene: TRBV5-1
J gene: TRBJ1-1
CDR3 protein: CASSLGGTGPEAFF
CDR3 DNA: TGCGCCAGCAGCTTGGGAGGGACAGGCCCTGAAGCTTTCTTT

clone size: few
D gene: TRBD1
V gene: TRBV5-1
J gene: TRBJ1-2
CDR3 protein: CASSRGTGKLSYGYTF
CDR3 DNA: TGCGCCAGCAGCCGAGGGACAGGGAAACTAAGCTATGGCTACACCTTC

clone size: few
D gene: TRBD1
V gene: TRBV28
J gene: TRBJ2-3
CDR3 protein: CASRNRQGATDTQYF
CDR3 DNA: TGTGCCAGCCGAAACCGGCAGGGGGCTACAGATACGCAGTATTTT

clone size: -
D gene: TRBD1
V gene: TRBV27
J gene: TRBJ1-2
CDR3 protein: CASSLGRGSGYTF
CDR3 DNA: TGTGCCAGCAGTTTAGGCAGGGGGTCCGGCTACACCTTC